This paragraph reports one T cell receptor beta chain. This CDR3 comprises 15 residues. V lost 0 bases, J lost 2 bases, and 12 bases lay in between. CDR1 is SGHDT and CDR2 is YYEEEE in the germline V gene. The sample originates from a study of cytomegalovirus exposure and HLA in healthy donors. It was with 60 Vbeta and 13 Jbeta primers that the PCR ran. Sequencing used immunoSEQ multiplex PCR; TCRdb keeps in-frame clones, though not all of them. The table includes about 150,000 clones, 80% to 90% detected once. This chain connects TRBV5-6 to TRBJ2-7, with a weak D call TRBD2 (5 bases). Sequencing input: PBMCs. The sequence derives from a woman under 30 in good health and CMV-seronegative. The CDR3 DNA follows: TGTGCCAGCAGCTTGGAATATAGCGCGACCTACGAGCAGTACTTC. This sequence encodes CASSLEYSATYEQYF.